These 20 T cell receptor beta chains came from one sample sequenced in a study of blood T cells in healthy people across ages. With a J-beta primer mix and a sample-barcoded 5' primer, a second PCR ran 7 to 11 cycles. TCRdb independently ran MiXCR on the 5' RACE reads; one entry per CDR3 protein. The sample records 920,000 or so distinct CDR3 sequences, 40% to 45% being singletons. Sample: blood. The receptors derive from a woman in her fifties or sixties in good health.

The genes are TRBV20-1 and TRBJ2-5; 8 nucleotides align to TRBD2. Trimming took 6 bases from V and 10 from J; bases not matched to a gene: 13. The CDR3 is 13 residues long. The germline V gene encodes CDR1 DFQATT and CDR2 SNEGSKA (reference sequence). CDR3: CSATRPGGDGQYF. CDR3 in DNA: TGCAGTGCCACCCGCCCGGGAGGGGATGGCCAGTACTTC.

The rearrangement joins TRBV5-6 to TRBJ1-2; no clear D gene. Germline-derived CDR1 and CDR2 are SGHDT and YYEEEE. Trimming left V 4 bases short and J 2 bases short, with 9 bases between. This CDR3 is 13 amino acids long. CDR3 sequence (DNA): TGTGCCAGCAGCGTAGGACGGAACTATGGCTACACCTTC. Translated: CASSVGRNYGYTF. Drawing the rest from reference TRBV5-6 and TRBJ1-2, the complete variable domain is DAGVTQSPTHLIKTRGQQVTLRCSPKSGHDTVSWYQQALGQGPQFIFQYYEEEERQRGNFPDRFSGHQFPNYSSELNVNALLLGDSALYLCASSVGRNYGYTFGSGTRLTVV.

The sample holds one count of this clonotype. The CDR3 coding sequence is TGTGCCAGCACCACACAATGGACTGACGACTACAATGAGCAGTTCTTC. Its protein is CASTTQWTDDYNEQFF. The gene calls are TRBV28 and TRBJ2-1; D is possibly TRBD2 (5 bases). CDR3 length equals 16 residues. Trimming shortened V by 7 bases and J by 3 bases, and 19 bases separated the two germline ends. The germline gives CDR1 MDHEN, CDR2 SYDVKM.

The chain has TRBV11-2 and TRBJ2-3; TRBD2 matches at 8 bases. V lost 3 bases and J lost 4; bases outside the gene matches: 9. The CDR3 runs to 16 residues. The germline V gene encodes CDR1 SGHAT and CDR2 FQNNGV. DNA for the CDR3: TGTGCCAGCAGCTTCCGCGGGAGGTCAGTCGCAGATACGCAGTATTTT. Residues: CASSFRGRSVADTQYF. The complete variable domain, with remaining parts taken from reference TRBV11-2 and TRBJ2-3, reads EAGVAQSPRYKIIEKRQSVAFWCNPISGHATLYWYQQILGQGPKLLIQFQNNGVVDDSQLPKDRFSAERLKGVDSTLKIQPAKLEDSAVYLCASSFRGRSVADTQYFGPGTRLTVL.

This chain connects TRBV7-9 to TRBJ2-7; TRBD2 matches at 12 bases. The CDR3 length is 17 residues. Germline CDR1 and CDR2: SEHNR and FQNEAQ (reference sequence). J lost 2 bases, V lost 8 bases, and 13 bases had no gene match. The CDR3 loop reads CASCPGLAGWDPYEQYF. The CDR3 nucleotides are TGTGCCAGCTGCCCCGGACTAGCGGGATGGGATCCCTACGAGCAGTACTTC. Full variable domain (remainder filled in from reference TRBV7-9 and TRBJ2-7): DTGVSQNPRHKITKRGQNVTFRCDPISEHNRLYWYRQTLGQGPEFLTYFQNEAQLEKSRLLSDRFSAERPKGSFSTLEIQRTEQGDSAMYLCASCPGLAGWDPYEQYFGPGTRLTVT.

The genes are TRBV7-3 and TRBJ2-1, with a possible D match to TRBD1 (5 bases). The germline CDR1 and CDR2 sequences are SGHTA and FQGTGA. V was clipped by 2 bases and J by 5 bases, with 10 bases between them. This CDR3 has 14 residues. CDR3 bases: TGTGCCAGCAGCTTAGGGGCCCGGAACAATGAGCAGTTCTTC. It encodes CASSLGARNNEQFF.

V is TRBV12-3 or TRBV12-4 and J is TRBJ2-5; weak D call: TRBD1 (5 bases). The CDR3 totals 12 residues. Trimming took off 5 bases at V and 5 bases at J, with 9 bases between the two ends. CDR3 nucleotides: TGTGCCAGCAGTAACAAGGGGGAGACCCAGTACTTC. As protein: CASSNKGETQYF.

This clonotype was counted between two and nine times. The gene calls are TRBV29-1 and TRBJ2-1; 7 bases fit TRBD1. V gave up 4 bases and J gave up 6 bases; unmatched junction bases: 9. Germline V gives CDR1 SQVTM, CDR2 ANQGSEA. The CDR3 length is 14 residues. CDR3 sequence (DNA): TGCAGCGTTGTGGTCCCAGGGGGAGTCAATGAGCAGTTCTTC. This gives the protein CSVVVPGGVNEQFF.

The CDR3 loop is CAISESSGKGEKLFF. CDR3 sequence (DNA): TGTGCCATCAGTGAGTCGTCAGGGAAGGGTGAAAAACTGTTTTTT. The rearrangement joins TRBV10-3 to TRBJ1-4; a weak D match, TRBD1 (5 bases). V lost 0 bases and J lost 7, with 12 bases in between. Germline V gives CDR1 ENHRY, CDR2 SYGVKD. The length of the CDR3 is 15 residues.

The chain carries TRBV6-1 and TRBJ2-7; 9 bases line up with TRBD2. V shed 4 bases and J 4 bases; nucleotides not matched to a gene: 5. The CDR3 is made up of 14 amino acids. Germline CDR1 reads MNHNS; CDR2 reads SASEGT. In DNA form, the CDR3 reads TGTGCCAGCAGTGTAGCGGGAGCTGGGTACGAGCAGTACTTC. Translating it yields CASSVAGAGYEQYF.

V usage is TRBV3-1 and J usage is TRBJ2-7; D uncertain. This CDR3 has 14 residues. Trimming took off 3 bases at V and 10 bases at J, with 19 bases between the two ends. CDR1 and CDR2 (germline): LGHDT, YNNKEL (reference sequence). CDR3 DNA: TGTGCCAGCAGCCAGCGCATTCGCCAAGAGACTCAGTACTTC. Residues: CASSQRIRQETQYF.

V and J are TRBV11-3 and TRBJ1-4; D is unclear. CDR3 length equals 15 residues. With 6 bases removed from V and 8 bases from J, the gap between germline ends came to 19 bases. Germline CDR1 SGHNT, CDR2 YENEEA. CDR3 in amino acids: CASRSRRAGEEKLFF. In nucleotides, the CDR3 is TGTGCCAGCAGGTCCCGGAGGGCCGGCGAAGAAAAACTGTTTTTT.

V is TRBV10-3 and J is TRBJ1-2, with D maybe TRBD1 (6 bases). The CDR3 contains 16 residues. Germline V gene data show CDR1 as ENHRY and CDR2 as SYGVKD. Trimming left V 2 bases short and J 2 bases short, with 15 bases between. The CDR3 sequence is CAISEKGDRANYGYTF. The CDR3 DNA follows: TGTGCCATCAGTGAGAAGGGGGATAGAGCGAACTATGGCTACACCTTC.

The chain employs TRBV28 and TRBJ1-1; TRBD1 might be the D (5 bases). CDR1 is MDHEN, CDR2 SYDVKM, per germline. V shed 2 bases and J shed 0 bases, with 10 bases lying between them. The CDR3 consists of 15 residues. CDR3 DNA sequence: TGTGCCAGCAGTTTACACCGACAGATGAACACTGAAGCTTTCTTT. Its protein product is CASSLHRQMNTEAFF.

This clonotype was seen once. The genes are TRBV7-8 and TRBJ2-3, with D tentatively TRBD2 (6 bases). The length of the CDR3 is 16 residues. Trimming removed 5 bases at V and 4 bases at J, with 19 bases between. Germline V gene lookup returns CDR1 SGHVS and CDR2 FQNEAQ. In DNA, the CDR3 is TGTGCCAGCAGCAAAACTCGGAGGGCCACAGCAGATACGCAGTATTTT. Translating it yields CASSKTRRATADTQYF. The variable domain in full, completed from reference TRBV7-8 and TRBJ2-3, reads GAGVSQSPRYKVAKRGQDVALRCDPISGHVSLFWYQQALGQGPEFLTYFQNEAQLDKSGLPSDRFFAERPEGSVSTLKIQRTQQEDSAVYLCASSKTRRATADTQYFGPGTRLTVL.

J is TRBJ2-2 and V is TRBV5-6; D is undetermined. The CDR3 sequence is 11 residues long. Germline V gene lookup returns CDR1 SGHDT and CDR2 YYEEEE. The germline V and J ends were trimmed by 2 bases and 8 bases, with 4 bases remaining between them. DNA for the CDR3: TGTGCCAGCAGCTTTGAAGGGGAGCTGTTTTTT. Translating it yields CASSFEGELFF.

This clonotype was seen a handful of times. V is TRBV5-1 and J is TRBJ1-6; TRBD1 aligns across 7 bases. The V segment lost 4 bases and the J segment 5 bases; nucleotides outside the gene matches: 6. Germline V lookup: CDR1 SGHRS, CDR2 YFSETQ. The CDR3 runs 15 residues. In DNA form, the CDR3 reads TGCGCCAGCAGCCGCACAGGGGCAAATAATTCACCCCTCCACTTT. This sequence encodes CASSRTGANNSPLHF. The whole variable domain, remainder taken from reference TRBV5-1 and TRBJ1-6, is KAGVTQTPRYLIKTRGQQVTLSCSPISGHRSVSWYQQTPGQGLQFLFEYFSETQRNKGNFPGRFSGRQFSNSRSEMNVSTLELGDSALYLCASSRTGANNSPLHFGNGTRLTVT.

This clonotype was observed a handful of times. CDR3 in amino acids: CASSLFGGAADTQYF. In DNA, the CDR3 is TGTGCCAGCAGTTTGTTCGGGGGAGCGGCAGATACGCAGTATTTT. The chain carries TRBV12-3 or TRBV12-4 and TRBJ2-3; tentatively, D is TRBD2 (6 bases). The V gene lost 3 bases and the J gene lost 4 bases, with 14 bases spanning the gap. This CDR3 is built from 15 residues.

This clonotype was seen a few times. The chain recombines TRBV29-1 with TRBJ2-2; no clear D. Germline V CDR1 and CDR2: SQVTM, ANQGSEA. The CDR3 loop spans 17 amino acids. Trimming took 1 base from V and 0 from J, leaving 15 bases between them. Here the CDR3 reads CSVEGLGFTPNTGELFF. The DNA of the CDR3 is TGCAGCGTTGAAGGACTGGGTTTTACCCCGAACACCGGGGAGCTGTTTTTT.

This clonotype was found a few times. This rearrangement joins TRBV28 to TRBJ2-5, with 7 bases that match TRBD2. Looked up from germline, CDR1 is MDHEN and CDR2 is SYDVKM. The ends lost 0 bases at V and 5 bases at J; junction bases unmatched: 6. The CDR3 is made up of 15 amino acids. For the CDR3, the DNA is TGTGCCAGCAGTTTATGGACGGGGGGTCAGGAGACCCAGTACTTC. Protein: CASSLWTGGQETQYF. The variable domain in full, completed from reference TRBV28 and TRBJ2-5, reads DVKVTQSSRYLVKRTGEKVFLECVQDMDHENMFWYRQDPGLGLRLIYFSYDVKMKEKGDIPEGYSVSREKKERFSLILESASTNQTSMYLCASSLWTGGQETQYFGPGTRLLVL.